This T cell receptor (beta chain) was identified in a study of T cells after yellow fever vaccination. A single record per CDR3 protein comes from TCRdb applying MiXCR to the 5' RACE reads. The sample lists 310,000 or so distinct CDR3 sequences; 3.6% were seen once. The CDR3 is 15 amino acids. The germline V gene encodes CDR1 MNHEY and CDR2 SMNVEV (reference sequence). J was trimmed by 2 bases and V by 4 bases; bases with no gene match: 6. The sequence was obtained from a man between 18 and 35 years old who received the YFV17D yellow fever vaccine. The material sequenced was PBMCs, taken on the day of the yellow fever booster vaccination. The V call is TRBV27, the J call TRBJ2-3; 7 bases line up with TRBD1. The CDR3 loop is CASSSGQTTTDTQYF. CDR3 in DNA: TGTGCCAGCAGTTCGGGACAGACCACCACAGATACGCAGTATTTT.